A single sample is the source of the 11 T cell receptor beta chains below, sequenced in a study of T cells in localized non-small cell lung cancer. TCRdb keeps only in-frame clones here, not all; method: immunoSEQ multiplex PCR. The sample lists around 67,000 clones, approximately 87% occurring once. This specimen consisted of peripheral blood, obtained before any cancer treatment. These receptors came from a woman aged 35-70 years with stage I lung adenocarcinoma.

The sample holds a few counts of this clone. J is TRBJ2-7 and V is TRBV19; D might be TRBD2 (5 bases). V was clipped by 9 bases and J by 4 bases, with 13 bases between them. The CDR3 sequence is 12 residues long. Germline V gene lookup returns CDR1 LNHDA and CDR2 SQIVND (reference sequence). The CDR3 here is CASGLGGYEQYF. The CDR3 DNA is TGTGCCAGCGGTCTCGGAGGATACGAGCAGTACTTC. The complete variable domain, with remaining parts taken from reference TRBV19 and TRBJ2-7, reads DGGITQSPKYLFRKEGQNVTLSCEQNLNHDAMYWYRQDPGQGLRLIYYSQIVNDFQKGDIAEGYSVSREKKESFPLTVTSAQKNPTAFYLCASGLGGYEQYFGPGTRLTVT.

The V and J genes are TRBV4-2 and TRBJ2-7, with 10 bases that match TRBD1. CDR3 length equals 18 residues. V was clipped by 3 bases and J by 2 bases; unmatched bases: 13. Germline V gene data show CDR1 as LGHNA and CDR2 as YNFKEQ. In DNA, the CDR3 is TGTGCCAGCAGCCAGGCGCCGGGACAGGGGATCGGAACCTACGAGCAGTACTTC. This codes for CASSQAPGQGIGTYEQYF.

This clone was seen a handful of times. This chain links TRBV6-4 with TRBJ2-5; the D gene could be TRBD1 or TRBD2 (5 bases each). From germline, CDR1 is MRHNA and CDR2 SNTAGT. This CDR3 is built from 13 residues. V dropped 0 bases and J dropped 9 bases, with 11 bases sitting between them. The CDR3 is CASSDSRDGAQYF. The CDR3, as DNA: TGTGCCAGCAGTGACTCGAGGGACGGAGCCCAGTACTTC.

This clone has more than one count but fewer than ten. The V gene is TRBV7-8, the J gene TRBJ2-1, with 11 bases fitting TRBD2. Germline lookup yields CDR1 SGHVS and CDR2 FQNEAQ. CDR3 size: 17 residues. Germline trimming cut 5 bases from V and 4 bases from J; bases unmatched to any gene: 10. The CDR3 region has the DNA TGTGCCAGCAGCGCCGTTAGCGGGGGGGCCGGTTACAATGAGCAGTTCTTC. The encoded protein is CASSAVSGGAGYNEQFF.

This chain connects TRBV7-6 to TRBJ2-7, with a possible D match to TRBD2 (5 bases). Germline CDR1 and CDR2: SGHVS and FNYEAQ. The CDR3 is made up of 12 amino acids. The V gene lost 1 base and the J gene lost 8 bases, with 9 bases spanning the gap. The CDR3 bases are TGTGCCAGCAGCTTAGGGGAGAGTAAGCAGTACTTC. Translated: CASSLGESKQYF.

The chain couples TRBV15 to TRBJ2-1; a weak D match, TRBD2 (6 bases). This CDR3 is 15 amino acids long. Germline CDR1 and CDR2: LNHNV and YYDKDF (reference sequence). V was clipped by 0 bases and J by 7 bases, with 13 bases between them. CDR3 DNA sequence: TGTGCCACCAGCAGAGAGAGAGCGGGCACTAATGAGCAGTTCTTC. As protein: CATSRERAGTNEQFF.

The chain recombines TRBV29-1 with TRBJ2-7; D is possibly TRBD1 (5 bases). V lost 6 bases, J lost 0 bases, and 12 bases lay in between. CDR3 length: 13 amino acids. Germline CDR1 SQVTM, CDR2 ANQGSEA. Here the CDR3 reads CSVALTDSYEQYF. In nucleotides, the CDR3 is TGCAGCGTCGCCTTGACAGACTCCTACGAGCAGTACTTC.

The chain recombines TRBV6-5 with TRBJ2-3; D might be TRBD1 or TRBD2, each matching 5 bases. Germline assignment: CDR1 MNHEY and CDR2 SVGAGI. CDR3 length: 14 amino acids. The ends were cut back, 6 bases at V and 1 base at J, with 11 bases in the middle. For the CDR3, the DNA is TGTGCCAGCAGGGGACGGCAGGGCACAGATACGCAGTATTTT. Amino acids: CASRGRQGTDTQYF.

The CDR3 region has the DNA TGTGCCAGCAGTTTATATAGGACTAGCGGGAGGGCGGATGAGCAGTTCTTC. Residues: CASSLYRTSGRADEQFF. The rearrangement uses TRBV28 and TRBJ2-1, with 15 positions matching TRBD2. The V and J ends lost 1 base and 8 bases, in that order; junction bases with no gene match: 6. The CDR3 loop spans 17 amino acids. Per germline, CDR1 MDHEN and CDR2 SYDVKM.

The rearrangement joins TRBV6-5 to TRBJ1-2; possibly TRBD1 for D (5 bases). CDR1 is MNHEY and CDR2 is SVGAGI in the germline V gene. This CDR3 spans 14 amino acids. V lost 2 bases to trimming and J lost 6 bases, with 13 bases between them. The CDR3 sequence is CASSYREGLDGYTF. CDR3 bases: TGTGCCAGCAGTTACCGGGAGGGGCTCGATGGCTACACCTTC.

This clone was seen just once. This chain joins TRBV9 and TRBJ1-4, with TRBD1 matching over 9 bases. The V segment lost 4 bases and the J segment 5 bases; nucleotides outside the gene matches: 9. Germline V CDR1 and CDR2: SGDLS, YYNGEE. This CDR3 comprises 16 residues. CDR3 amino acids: CASSLTGGDRNEKLFF. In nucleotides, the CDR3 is TGTGCCAGCAGCCTGACAGGGGGGGATCGAAATGAAAAACTGTTTTTT. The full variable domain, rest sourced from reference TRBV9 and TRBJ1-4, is DSGVTQTPKHLITATGQRVTLRCSPRSGDLSVYWYQQSLDQGLQFLIQYYNGEERAKGNILERFSAQQFPDLHSELNLSSLELGDSALYFCASSLTGGDRNEKLFFGSGTQLSVL.